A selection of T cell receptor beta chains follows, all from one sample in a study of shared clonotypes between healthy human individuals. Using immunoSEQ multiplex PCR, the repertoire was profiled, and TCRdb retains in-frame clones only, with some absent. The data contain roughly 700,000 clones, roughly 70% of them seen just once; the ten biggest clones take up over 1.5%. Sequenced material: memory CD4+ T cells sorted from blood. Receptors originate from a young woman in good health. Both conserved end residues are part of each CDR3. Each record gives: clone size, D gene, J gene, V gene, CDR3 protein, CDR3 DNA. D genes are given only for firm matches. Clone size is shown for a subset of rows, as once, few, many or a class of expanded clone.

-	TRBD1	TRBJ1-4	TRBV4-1	CASRRQGQLNEKLFF	TGCGCCAGCAGGCGACAGGGACAACTCAATGAAAAACTGTTTTTT
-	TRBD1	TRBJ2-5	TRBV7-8	CASSTTGTGRGETQYF	TGTGCCAGCAGCACCACCGGGACAGGCCGGGGGGAGACCCAGTACTTC
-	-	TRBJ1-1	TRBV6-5	CAIKGGTEAFF	TGTGCCATAAAGGGAGGGACTGAAGCTTTCTTT
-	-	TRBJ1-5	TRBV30	CAWSVRDNQPQHF	TGTGCCTGGAGTGTTAGGGATAATCAGCCCCAGCATTTT
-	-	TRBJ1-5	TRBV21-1	CASKSGTGSNQPQHF	TGTGCCAGCAAATCCGGGACAGGGTCAAATCAGCCCCAGCATTTT
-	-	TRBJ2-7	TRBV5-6	CASSFFSGRTYEQYF	TGTGCCAGCAGCTTTTTTTCAGGGAGGACCTACGAGCAGTACTTC
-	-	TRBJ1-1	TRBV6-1	CASSRTAVVEAFF	TGTGCCAGCAGTAGGACCGCAGTGGTTGAAGCTTTCTTT
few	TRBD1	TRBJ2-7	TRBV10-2	CASSEDRDVTYEQYF	TGCGCCAGCAGCGAAGACAGGGACGTAACCTACGAGCAGTACTTC
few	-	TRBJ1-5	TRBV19	CASSPLGGQPQHF	TGTGCCAGTAGTCCCTTGGGGGGTCAGCCCCAGCATTTT
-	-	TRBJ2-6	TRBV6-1	CASSGVSGANVLTF	TGTGCCAGCAGTGGGGTCTCTGGGGCCAACGTCCTGACTTTC
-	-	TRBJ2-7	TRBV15	CATSRDFFSRTEYHEQYF	TGTGCCACCAGCAGAGATTTCTTCAGCCGGACCGAATATCACGAGCAGTACTTC
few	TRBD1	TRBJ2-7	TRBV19	CASSIPGQGFYEQYF	TGTGCCAGTAGTATCCCGGGACAGGGGTTCTACGAGCAGTACTTC
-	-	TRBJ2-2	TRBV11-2	CASSLWVMNTGELFF	TGTGCCAGCAGCTTATGGGTCATGAACACCGGGGAGCTGTTTTTT
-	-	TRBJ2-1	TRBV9	CASSVEGGTYNEQFF	TGTGCCAGCAGCGTAGAGGGGGGTACCTACAATGAGCAGTTCTTC
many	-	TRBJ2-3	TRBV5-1	CASSLRGALTDTQYF	TGCGCCAGCAGCTTACGGGGGGCTCTTACAGATACGCAGTATTTT
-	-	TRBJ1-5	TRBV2	CASGLSNQPQHF	TGTGCCAGCGGGTTGAGCAATCAGCCCCAGCATTTT
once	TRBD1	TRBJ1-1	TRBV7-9	CASSWGTGGRTEAFF	TGTGCCAGCAGCTGGGGGACAGGGGGACGCACTGAAGCTTTCTTT
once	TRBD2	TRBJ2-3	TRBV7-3	CASSKGTSGSGTQYF	TGTGCCAGCAGCAAAGGGACTAGCGGGAGTGGTACGCAGTATTTT
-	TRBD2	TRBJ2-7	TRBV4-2	CASSQPGTSLYEQYF	TGTGCCAGCAGCCAACCCGGGACTAGCCTCTACGAGCAGTACTTC
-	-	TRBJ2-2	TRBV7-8	CASSLDSLVPANTGELFF	TGTGCCAGCAGCTTAGATAGTTTGGTACCCGCGAACACCGGGGAGCTGTTTTTT
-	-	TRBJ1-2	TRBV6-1	CASSDAPYGYTF	TGTGCCAGCAGTGATGCGCCCTATGGCTACACCTTC
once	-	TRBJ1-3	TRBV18	CASSPPGGGNTIYF	TGTGCCAGCTCACCACCTGGGGGTGGAAACACCATATATTTT
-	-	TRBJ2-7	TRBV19	CASSIVGGDEQYF	TGTGCCAGTAGTATAGTAGGAGGGGACGAGCAGTACTTC
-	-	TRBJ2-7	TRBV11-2	CASSVRVSEGEQYF	TGTGCCAGCAGCGTCCGGGTTTCTGAAGGGGAGCAGTACTTC
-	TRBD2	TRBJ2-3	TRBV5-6	CASSLGLAGSTDTQYF	TGTGCCAGCAGCTTGGGCCTAGCGGGGTCCACAGATACGCAGTATTTT
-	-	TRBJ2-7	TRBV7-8	CASSLAGTGAYEQYF	TGTGCCAGCAGCTTAGCTGGGACGGGAGCCTACGAGCAGTACTTC
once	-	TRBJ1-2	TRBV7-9	CASSLQILYGYTF	TGTGCCAGCAGCTTGCAGATACTTTATGGCTACACCTTC
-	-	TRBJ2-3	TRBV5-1	CASRIQAGTDTQYF	TGCGCCAGCAGGATCCAGGCGGGCACAGATACGCAGTATTTT